These 14 T cell receptor beta chains were all obtained from the same sample, sequenced in a study of T-cell memory formation after mild COVID-19. TCRdb fed the 5' RACE reads into MiXCR, producing one record per CDR3 protein. Among a few hundred thousand distinct CDR3 sequences, approximately 20% were seen once, and the ten largest hold over 20%. The sample taken for sequencing was PBMCs or a T cell subset sorted from them (not recorded which). All receptors derive from a man between 18 and 29 years old who had mild COVID-19 (a few samples of this study predate the infection). Cell type and time point are not known.

This clonotype was recorded a few times. The chain uses TRBV10-3 and TRBJ2-7; D gene uncertain. Germline CDR1 is ENHRY and CDR2 is SYGVKD. Trimming took off 0 bases at V and 5 bases at J, with 11 bases between the two ends. This CDR3 has 14 residues. The CDR3 region has the DNA TGTGCCATCAGTGAGTCTCGTCTGTCCAACGAGCAGTACGTC. As protein: CAISESRLSNEQYV.

The rearrangement joins TRBV27 to TRBJ1-1, with D possibly TRBD1 on 5 matching bases. CDR3 size: 14 residues. Deletions cut 5 bases from V and 1 base from J, with 11 bases between. Looked up from germline, CDR1 is MNHEY and CDR2 is SMNVEV (reference sequence). The CDR3 spells CASSHTRENTEAFF. CDR3 sequence (DNA): TGTGCCAGCAGTCATACCAGGGAGAACACTGAAGCTTTCTTT.

The chain recombines TRBV5-1 with TRBJ2-5; D uncertain. Trimming left V 0 bases short and J 1 base short, with 7 bases between. This CDR3 spans 14 amino acids. Germline V gene data show CDR1 as SGHRS and CDR2 as YFSETQ. CDR3 amino acids: CASSLDPIQETQYF. The CDR3 DNA is TGCGCCAGCAGCTTGGATCCCATCCAAGAGACCCAGTACTTC.

The CDR3 DNA sequence: TGTGCCAGCACCGTGGGTCAGGGTTGGACCACTGAAGCTTTCTTT. Amino acid sequence: CASTVGQGWTTEAFF. The gene calls are TRBV9 and TRBJ1-1, with a tentative D call TRBD1 (5 bases). The germline V gene encodes CDR1 SGDLS and CDR2 YYNGEE. The V gene lost 6 bases and the J gene lost 4 bases, with 19 bases spanning the gap. The CDR3 is made up of 15 amino acids. Drawing the rest from reference TRBV9 and TRBJ1-1, the complete variable domain is DSGVTQTPKHLITATGQRVTLRCSPRSGDLSVYWYQQSLDQGLQFLIQYYNGEERAKGNILERFSAQQFPDLHSELNLSSLELGDSALYFCASTVGQGWTTEAFFGQGTRLTVV.

V gene TRBV7-6 combines with J gene TRBJ2-3; no reliable D call. The CDR3 is made up of 13 amino acids. Trimming took off 3 bases at V and 7 bases at J, with 11 bases between the two ends. CDR1 and CDR2 from the germline V gene are SGHVS and FNYEAQ. CDR3 sequence (DNA): TGTGCCAGCAGCTTGGAGAGTCAAAATACGCAGTATTTT. Its protein is CASSLESQNTQYF.

The V and J genes are TRBV29-1 and TRBJ2-7, with 8 bases lining up with TRBD1. CDR1 SQVTM and CDR2 ANQGSEA come from the germline V gene. CDR3 length equals 12 residues. The J segment lost 6 bases and the V segment lost 3 bases, leaving 4 bases of the junction unmatched. The CDR3 is CSVEDRVGEQYV. The DNA for the CDR3 is TGCAGCGTTGAGGACAGGGTAGGCGAGCAGTACGTC.

This clonotype was observed many times. This chain connects TRBV7-2 to TRBJ2-2; tentatively, D is TRBD1 (6 bases). The CDR3 runs to 15 residues. Germline V CDR1 and CDR2: SGHTA, FQGNSA. Trimming took off 4 bases at V and 6 bases at J, with 15 bases between the two ends. CDR3 sequence: CASSSKQGKAGELFF. The CDR3, as DNA: TGTGCCAGCAGCTCGAAACAGGGAAAGGCCGGGGAGCTGTTTTTT.

V usage is TRBV9 and J usage is TRBJ1-2; 8 bases match TRBD1. CDR3 length: 14 residues. Losses at the gene ends were 3 bases for V and 8 bases for J; bases not matched to a gene: 9. The V gene's germline CDR1 is SGDLS and CDR2 YYNGEE. CDR3 amino acids: CASSDTGGGYGYTF. The CDR3 DNA follows: TGTGCCAGCAGCGACACAGGGGGTGGCTACGGCTACACCTTC.

The rearrangement links TRBV29-1 to TRBJ2-5; 9 positions match TRBD1. Germline loops: CDR1 SQVTM, CDR2 ANQGSEA. The V gene end was trimmed by 6 bases and the J gene end by 4 bases; junction bases not matched to a gene: 12. The CDR3 spans 15 residues. The CDR3 bases are TGCAGCGTGTTGCAGGGACAGGGCGATCGAGAGACCCAGTACTTC. Protein: CSVLQGQGDRETQYF.

The V and J genes are TRBV4-3 and TRBJ2-5, with D perhaps TRBD1 (5 bases). In germline, CDR1 is LGHNA, CDR2 YSLEER. CDR3 length: 14 residues. Trimming pared 1 base from V and 7 bases from J, leaving 13 bases between. CDR3 amino acids: CASSQGVGPGTQYF. CDR3 sequence (DNA): TGCGCCAGCAGCCAAGGTGTGGGGCCCGGGACCCAGTACTTC.

This clonotype was seen repeatedly, ten times or more. This chain joins TRBV7-3 and TRBJ2-1; TRBD2 agrees at 11 bases. CDR1 and CDR2 from the germline V gene are SGHTA and FQGTGA. The CDR3 loop spans 15 amino acids. V shed 5 bases and J 8 bases; nucleotides not matched to a gene: 8. CDR3 nucleotide sequence: TGTGCCAGCAGCGCCGGGACTAGCGGATGGTATGAGCAGTTCTTC. Translated, it gives CASSAGTSGWYEQFF.

The V call is TRBV12-3 or TRBV12-4, the J call TRBJ2-7; D may match TRBD1 or TRBD2 (7 bases each). V lost 6 bases and J 2 bases, leaving 17 bases between the germline ends. The CDR3 runs 15 residues. DNA of the CDR3: TGTGCCAGCAGGCAGGGGGGGCAATGTCCCTACGAGCAGTACTTC. It is translated as CASRQGGQCPYEQYF.

The chain recombines TRBV15 with TRBJ2-3, with D maybe TRBD2 (6 bases). Germline V lookup: CDR1 LNHNV, CDR2 YYDKDF (reference sequence). The length of the CDR3 is 14 residues. Trimming took 3 bases from V and 5 from J, leaving 12 bases between them. The CDR3 sequence is CATSRTSWGDTQYF. Written as DNA, the CDR3 is TGTGCCACCAGCAGGACTAGTTGGGGAGATACGCAGTATTTT. Drawing the rest from reference TRBV15 and TRBJ2-3, the complete variable domain is DAMVIQNPRYQVTQFGKPVTLSCSQTLNHNVMYWYQQKSSQAPKLLFHYYDKDFNNEADTPDNFQSRRPNTSFCFLDIRSPGLGDTAMYLCATSRTSWGDTQYFGPGTRLTVL.

This clonotype was seen a handful of times. The chain employs TRBV6-6 and TRBJ1-1; D is unresolved. The V gene's germline CDR1 is MNHNY and CDR2 SVGAGI (reference sequence). This CDR3 comprises 14 residues. Trimming removed 8 bases at V and 3 bases at J, with 16 bases between. The CDR3: CASSPSAGDTEAFF. CDR3 DNA: TGTGCCAGCTCCCCCTCGGCTGGGGACACTGAAGCTTTCTTT.